The sequence of this T cell receptor (beta chain) was determined in a study of T cells in Graves' hyperthyroidism and ophthalmopathy. Amplified TCR beta CDR3 regions derived from RNA transcripts. HTBI primers were used for first-round RT-PCR of the TCR CDR3. One entry per CDR3 protein, called by TCRdb with MiXCR from the multiplex PCR reads. The profile shows about 250,000 distinct CDR3 sequences, approximately 25% of them singletons. V gave up 2 bases and J gave up 2 bases, with 12 bases separating them. Germline V lookup: CDR1 GTSNPN, CDR2 SVGIG (reference sequence). The CDR3 covers 15 residues. The study, taken as a whole, reports: In validation, the model predicted ophthalmopathy. These predictions came a median approximately six months before onset.

Reasons for excluding patients were uncontrolled infection, other autoimmune disease, pregnancy or lactation. This clonotype was recorded many times. Its matching antigen is unknown. The chain joins TRBV30 to TRBJ2-2; D is unresolved. Sample: blood. This clonotype originated in a middle-aged woman with Graves' ophthalmopathy. CDR3 DNA sequence: TGTGCCTGGAGTTCGTTGGCGGTAAACACCGGGGAGCTGTTTTTT. This sequence encodes CAWSSLAVNTGELFF. The variable domain in full, completed from reference TRBV30 and TRBJ2-2, reads SQTIHQWPATLVQPVGSPLSLECTVEGTSNPNLYWYRQAAGRGLQLLFYSVGIGQISSEVPQNLSASRPQDRQFILSSKKLLLSDSGFYLCAWSSLAVNTGELFFGEGSRLTVL.